Shown below are 22 T cell receptor beta chains from a single sample sequenced in a study of T cell responses to AZD1222 COVID-19 vaccine. Data came from immunoSEQ multiplex PCR; TCRdb stores just in-frame clones and leaves some out. Of approximately 130,000 clones detected, 90% appear once; the ten largest clones hold 6% to 9%. The specimen comprised peripheral blood, sampled on day 0 of AZD1222 vaccination. The receptor source for this set is an adult in good health.

V usage is TRBV6-1 and J usage is TRBJ1-2, with TRBD1 matching over 7 bases. V gave up 2 bases and J gave up 8 bases; unmatched junction bases: 8. CDR3 length equals 14 residues. Germline CDR1 and CDR2: MNHNS and SASEGT. Here the CDR3 DNA reads TGTGCCAGCAGTGAAACAGGGGAGGCTAGAGGCTACACCTTC. Protein sequence: CASSETGEARGYTF.

Many counts were recorded for this clone. CDR3 in DNA: TGTGCCAGCAGCGTAGATTCGTCTTTGAGGGAAGCTTTCTTT. Encoded protein: CASSVDSSLREAFF. The chain employs TRBV9 and TRBJ1-1; D gene ambiguous. The germline gives CDR1 SGDLS, CDR2 YYNGEE. V was trimmed by 0 bases and J by 8 bases, leaving 14 bases between them. This CDR3 has 14 amino acids.

The rearrangement links TRBV2 to TRBJ2-7; TRBD1 matches at 7 bases. Germline CDR1 reads SNHLY; CDR2 reads FYNNEI. J lost 2 bases, V lost 6 bases, and 4 bases had no gene match. CDR3 length: 13 residues. The CDR3 region has the DNA TGTGCCAGCAGCTGGGACAGAGCCTACGAGCAGTACTTC. Translated: CASSWDRAYEQYF. The whole variable domain, remainder taken from reference TRBV2 and TRBJ2-7, is EPEVTQTPSHQVTQMGQEVILRCVPISNHLYFYWYRQILGQKVEFLVSFYNNEISEKSEIFDDQFSVERPDGSNFTLKIRSTKLEDSAMYFCASSWDRAYEQYFGPGTRLTVT.

This chain connects TRBV5-1 to TRBJ2-6, with 9 bases that match TRBD1. The V gene's germline CDR1 is SGHRS and CDR2 YFSETQ. Losses at the gene ends were 4 bases for V and 4 bases for J; bases not matched to a gene: 12. This CDR3 is 18 amino acids long. Here the CDR3 DNA reads TGCGCCAGCAGCCGCAACCTGGGACAGGGATCGGGGGCCAACGTCCTGACTTTC. It is translated as CASSRNLGQGSGANVLTF.

The V and J genes are TRBV14 and TRBJ2-1, with 9 nucleotides matching TRBD2. The CDR3 runs 14 residues. The J segment lost 9 bases and the V segment lost 1 base, leaving 4 bases of the junction unmatched. Germline CDR1 and CDR2: SGHDN and FVKESK. The CDR3 here is CASSQGGRAGEQFF. The CDR3 coding sequence is TGTGCCAGCAGCCAAGGCGGGAGGGCAGGTGAGCAGTTCTTC.

V and J are TRBV27 and TRBJ1-6; no clear D gene. V lost 3 bases, J lost 7 bases, and 4 bases lay in between. CDR3 length: 12 amino acids. Germline CDR1 MNHEY, CDR2 SMNVEV (reference sequence). The CDR3, as DNA: TGTGCCAGCAGTTTCATCAATTCACCCCTCCACTTT. This codes for CASSFINSPLHF.

V gene TRBV28 combines with J gene TRBJ2-5; 10 bases are shared with TRBD2. Germline lookup yields CDR1 MDHEN and CDR2 SYDVKM. CDR3 length equals 12 residues. V lost 6 bases, J lost 9 bases, and 4 bases stayed unmatched. CDR3 nucleotide sequence: TGTGCCAGCAGGGTAGCGGGAGGCGCCCAGTACTTC. This sequence encodes CASRVAGGAQYF.

The chain combines TRBV2 with TRBJ1-2; D is unresolved. This CDR3 is built from 11 residues. V was pared by 6 bases and J by 8 bases, with 10 bases between. Germline V gene data show CDR1 as SNHLY and CDR2 as FYNNEI. Here the CDR3 reads CASRDPHGYTF. CDR3 nucleotides: TGTGCCAGCAGGGACCCGCACGGCTACACCTTC.

The chain is built from TRBV27 and TRBJ1-5; 7 bases are shared with TRBD1. V lost 6 bases, J lost 7 bases, and 6 bases stayed unmatched. This CDR3 spans 13 amino acids. The V gene's germline CDR1 is MNHEY and CDR2 SMNVEV (reference sequence). The CDR3 coding sequence is TGTGCCAGCAGACAGGGGACCCAGCAGCCCCAGCATTTT. Protein sequence: CASRQGTQQPQHF.

The rearrangement joins TRBV2 to TRBJ2-2; D call uncertain. V dropped 6 bases and J dropped 3 bases, with 11 bases sitting between them. The CDR3 is made up of 14 amino acids. Germline V gene sequence: CDR1 SNHLY, CDR2 FYNNEI. The chain's CDR3 is CASRPDEHTGELFF. DNA of the CDR3: TGTGCCAGCAGGCCCGACGAGCACACCGGGGAGCTGTTTTTT.

The CDR3, as DNA: TGTGCCAGCTCACCGAGCTTAGCGGGAGGGTCCGGAGATACGCAGTATTTT. Amino acids: CASSPSLAGGSGDTQYF. This chain connects TRBV18 to TRBJ2-3, with TRBD2 identical over 11 bases. J was trimmed by 5 bases and V by 3 bases; bases with no gene match: 10. Looked up from germline, CDR1 is KGHSH and CDR2 is LQKENI. The CDR3 is 17 amino acids.

The chain couples TRBV7-8 to TRBJ1-3; 7 bases align to TRBD1. The J segment lost 2 bases and the V segment lost 5 bases, leaving 6 bases of the junction unmatched. Germline V gene data show CDR1 as SGHVS and CDR2 as FQNEAQ. The CDR3 consists of 15 residues. As DNA, the CDR3 is TGTGCCAGCAGCCACGACAGGGTTCCTGGAAACACCATATATTTT. Protein sequence: CASSHDRVPGNTIYF.

The chain combines TRBV6-1 with TRBJ2-7; D may be TRBD1 (6 bases). Germline assignment: CDR1 MNHNS and CDR2 SASEGT. The CDR3 is 12 amino acids. The V end was cut by 2 bases, the J end by 4 bases, with 6 bases between. CDR3 in amino acids: CASSETGYEQYF. The CDR3 nucleotides read TGTGCCAGCAGTGAAACAGGGTACGAGCAGTACTTC.

This chain joins TRBV4-1 and TRBJ2-7; D possibly uses TRBD1 or TRBD2 (5 bases each). The CDR3 spans 13 residues. Trimming shortened V by 3 bases and J by 6 bases, and 12 bases separated the two germline ends. Per the germline V gene, CDR1 is MGHRA and CDR2 is YSYEKL. The CDR3 DNA follows: TGCGCCAGCAGCCAGAAGAGGGGCGGCGAGCAGTACTTC. Translation: CASSQKRGGEQYF.

The chain links TRBV19 to TRBJ2-6; 9 nucleotides match TRBD1. Trimming took 8 bases from V and 2 from J; bases not matched to a gene: 4. The CDR3 is 15 amino acids. CDR1 LNHDA and CDR2 SQIVND come from the germline V gene (reference sequence). The CDR3 protein is CASQQGAAGANVLTF. DNA of the CDR3: TGTGCCAGTCAACAGGGGGCGGCTGGGGCCAACGTCCTGACTTTC.

The chain is built from TRBV6-5 and TRBJ1-1, with no clear D. The CDR3 runs to 15 residues. Looked up from germline, CDR1 is MNHEY and CDR2 is SVGAGI. The V end was cut by 0 bases, the J end by 0 bases, with 8 bases between. CDR3 DNA: TGTGCCAGCAGTTACTCGAGCGCAATGAACACTGAAGCTTTCTTT. Translated: CASSYSSAMNTEAFF.

The J gene is TRBJ1-1, the V gene TRBV6-4; 8 bases match TRBD1. CDR1 is MRHNA and CDR2 is SNTAGT in the germline V gene. The ends lost 5 bases at V and 4 bases at J; junction bases unmatched: 3. CDR3 length: 13 amino acids. The CDR3 is CASSSTGGTEAFF. DNA of the CDR3: TGTGCCAGCAGTTCTACAGGGGGCACTGAAGCTTTCTTT.

The rearrangement uses TRBV24-1 and TRBJ2-3, with TRBD2 matching 10 bases. CDR1 is KGHDR, CDR2 SFDVKD, per germline. This CDR3 is 17 amino acids long. V shed 3 bases and J 0 bases; nucleotides not matched to a gene: 5. The CDR3 is CATSDNILAGSTDTQYF. CDR3 in DNA: TGTGCCACCAGTGATAATATACTAGCGGGAAGCACAGATACGCAGTATTTT.

V gene TRBV7-8 combines with J gene TRBJ1-4; TRBD1 matches 8 bases. This CDR3 comprises 15 residues. Trimming removed 6 bases from V and 8 bases from J; junction bases left unmatched: 11. Germline V gene lookup returns CDR1 SGHVS and CDR2 FQNEAQ. The CDR3 region is CASSTDRGSFEKLFF. CDR3 bases: TGTGCCAGCAGTACTGACAGGGGATCATTCGAAAAACTGTTTTTT.

In this sample, this clone turned up a few times. The chain is built from TRBV11-3 and TRBJ2-3; perhaps TRBD2 as D (5 bases). Trimming stripped 6 bases from V and 4 bases from J, with 14 bases between. The CDR3 sequence is 14 residues long. CDR1 is SGHNT and CDR2 is YENEEA in the germline V gene. This CDR3 reads CASSPFGEPDTQYF. The CDR3, as DNA: TGTGCCAGCAGTCCTTTTGGGGAGCCAGATACGCAGTATTTT.

This chain joins TRBV6-5 and TRBJ2-3; 8 bases are a match to TRBD1. This CDR3 comprises 14 residues. The trim removed 6 bases at V and 1 base at J, leaving 3 bases unmatched. CDR1 MNHEY and CDR2 SVGAGI come from the germline V gene. The CDR3 is CASRQQGGTDTQYF. CDR3 DNA sequence: TGTGCCAGCAGACAACAGGGGGGCACAGATACGCAGTATTTT.

The rearrangement links TRBV19 to TRBJ1-1, with D possibly TRBD1 on 6 matching bases. CDR1 and CDR2 (germline): LNHDA, SQIVND (reference sequence). This CDR3 is built from 13 residues. V lost 4 bases, J lost 8 bases, and 14 bases lay in between. The CDR3 DNA reads as TGTGCCAGTAGTACTAACAGGGTTGGCGAAGCTTTCTTT. The encoded protein is CASSTNRVGEAFF.